These 27 T cell receptor beta chains were sequenced from one sample in a study of T cell repertoires in cytomegalovirus infection. From the reads, TCRdb called clonotypes with MiXCR, one entry per CDR3 protein. The sample lists a few hundred thousand distinct CDR3 sequences, roughly a third seen once, with roughly 15% in the top ten. These receptors have no identified antigens. The specimen was cultured PBMCs, collected from culture after CMV antigen stimulation. The receptors come from a human donor in good health (CMV status not recorded). Some clones in this sample may be carry-over from other donors' samples.

There are a few counts of this clonotype. The chain links TRBV12-3 or TRBV12-4 to TRBJ2-7; TRBD2 matches 11 bases. This CDR3 is built from 15 residues. Unmatched junction bases numbered 6, after V lost 6 bases and J lost 2 bases. CDR3 coding DNA: TGTGCCAGCAGCTCGCTAGCGGGAGGAACCTACGAGCAGTACTTC. Translation gives CASSSLAGGTYEQYF.

V usage is TRBV7-9 and J usage is TRBJ2-1, with 9 bases lining up with TRBD2. The CDR3 contains 16 residues. Looked up from germline, CDR1 is SEHNR and CDR2 is FQNEAQ (reference sequence). Losses at the gene ends were 5 bases for V and 4 bases for J; bases not matched to a gene: 9. The CDR3 DNA reads as TGTGCCAGCAGCCCTCTTAGCGGGAGAGCTTACAATGAGCAGTTCTTC. Translated, it gives CASSPLSGRAYNEQFF.

This clonotype occurred a few times. The V gene is TRBV7-3, the J gene TRBJ1-6; a weak D match, TRBD1 (5 bases). Looked up from germline, CDR1 is SGHTA and CDR2 is FQGTGA. CDR3 length: 14 residues. V was cut by 2 bases and J by 10 bases, with 12 bases left in between. The CDR3, as DNA: TGTGCCAGCAGCTTATGGGGCCTCGGGTCACCCCTCCACTTT. It specifies CASSLWGLGSPLHF.

The chain joins TRBV10-2 to TRBJ2-5; 8 nucleotides align to TRBD2. Germline CDR1 reads WSHSY; CDR2 reads SAAADI. The length of the CDR3 is 15 residues. Trimming cost V 6 bases and J 5 bases; bases outside gene matches: 11. The CDR3 loop is CASRSGTRAWETQYF. As DNA, the CDR3 is TGCGCCAGCAGATCCGGGACTAGGGCTTGGGAGACCCAGTACTTC.

The CDR3 loop is CSATLPRTGAYEQYF. In DNA form, the CDR3 reads TGCAGTGCTACATTACCCAGGACTGGAGCCTACGAGCAGTACTTC. This chain uses TRBV20-1 with TRBJ2-7; the D gene is possibly TRBD2 (5 bases). CDR3 size: 15 residues. V was cut by 4 bases and J by 2 bases, with 18 bases left in between. The germline gives CDR1 DFQATT, CDR2 SNEGSKA (reference sequence).

The chain carries TRBV5-4 and TRBJ2-1, with TRBD2 matching over 7 bases. There are 13 residues in the CDR3. CDR1 and CDR2 from the germline V gene are SGHNT and YYREEE (reference sequence). The J segment lost 12 bases and the V segment lost 4 bases, leaving 10 bases of the junction unmatched. As DNA, the CDR3 is TGTGCCAGCAGCAGGGACCCAACGGGGGGGCAGTTCTTC. This gives the protein CASSRDPTGGQFF.

The chain carries TRBV4-3 and TRBJ2-1; D might be TRBD1 (6 bases). V shed 1 base and J shed 5 bases, with 12 bases lying between them. Germline assignment: CDR1 LGHNA and CDR2 YSLEER. The CDR3 extends over 15 amino acids. The CDR3 sequence: CASSQVHRVDNEQFF. As DNA, the CDR3 is TGCGCCAGCAGCCAAGTGCACAGGGTTGACAATGAGCAGTTCTTC.

V gene TRBV19 combines with J gene TRBJ2-4; TRBD1 agrees at 9 bases. The CDR3 covers 14 residues. CDR1 LNHDA and CDR2 SQIVND come from the germline V gene (reference sequence). The J segment lost 3 bases and the V segment lost 7 bases, leaving 4 bases of the junction unmatched. The chain's CDR3 is CASIETGGKNIQYF. CDR3 DNA sequence: TGTGCCAGTATTGAGACAGGGGGCAAAAACATTCAGTACTTC.

The CDR3 is CASKRSRGLPQPQHF. The DNA for the CDR3 is TGTGCCAGCAAGAGATCTAGGGGATTGCCTCAGCCCCAGCATTTT. This sequence joins TRBV6-6 and TRBJ1-5; D may be TRBD1 (5 bases). V was clipped by 7 bases and J by 6 bases, with 19 bases between them. The germline V gene has CDR1 MNHNY and CDR2 SVGAGI (reference sequence). The CDR3 totals 15 residues.

This chain joins TRBV11-2 and TRBJ2-7; tentatively, D is TRBD1 or TRBD2 (5 bases each). V shed 0 bases and J shed 6 bases, with 15 bases lying between them. Germline V gene data show CDR1 as SGHAT and CDR2 as FQNNGV. This CDR3 has 15 residues. The CDR3 DNA reads as TGTGCCAGCAGCTTAGAAGGGACGGGGCTATCCGAGCAGTACTTC. Its translation is CASSLEGTGLSEQYF.

This clonotype came up a few times. The V call is TRBV6-1, the J call TRBJ2-7; no definite D call. The CDR3 extends over 13 amino acids. With 0 bases removed from V and 4 bases from J, the gap between germline ends came to 7 bases. Germline V lookup: CDR1 MNHNS, CDR2 SASEGT. The chain's CDR3 is CASSEAGIYEQYF. In DNA, the CDR3 is TGTGCCAGCAGTGAAGCAGGGATTTACGAGCAGTACTTC.

This clonotype was seen only a few times. The rearrangement links TRBV20-1 to TRBJ2-5; D gene ambiguous. V was pared by 1 base and J by 5 bases, with 8 bases between. The germline CDR1 and CDR2 sequences are DFQATT and SNEGSKA (reference sequence). There are 12 residues in the CDR3. The CDR3 coding sequence is TGCAGTGCTAGAGTCTTCGGGGAGACCCAGTACTTC. Translating gives CSARVFGETQYF.

This clonotype was observed a handful of times. The rearrangement links TRBV4-1 to TRBJ2-1; 7 bases map to TRBD2. The germline CDR1 and CDR2 sequences are MGHRA and YSYEKL. The ends lost 1 base at V and 0 bases at J; junction bases unmatched: 18. The CDR3 runs to 21 residues. The CDR3 DNA reads as TGCGCCAGCAGCCAAGGTCTCATGGTAGCGGGTACGCCCAGCTCCTACAATGAGCAGTTCTTC. Amino acid sequence: CASSQGLMVAGTPSSYNEQFF.

This clonotype was counted many times. This chain connects TRBV7-2 to TRBJ2-1, with D possibly TRBD2 on 6 matching bases. Trimming shortened V by 1 base and J by 0 bases, and 10 bases separated the two germline ends. CDR3 length: 16 amino acids. Germline V gene data show CDR1 as SGHTA and CDR2 as FQGNSA. The CDR3 region is CASSLELALSYNEQFF. CDR3 coding DNA: TGTGCCAGCAGCTTAGAACTAGCCCTCTCCTACAATGAGCAGTTCTTC.

V gene TRBV6-5 combines with J gene TRBJ2-1; a possible D gene is TRBD2 (6 bases). In germline, CDR1 is MNHEY, CDR2 SVGAGI. Trimming left V 1 base short and J 3 bases short, with 7 bases between. The CDR3 runs to 14 residues. As DNA, the CDR3 is TGTGCCAGCAGTTACTTAGCGGACTACAATGAGCAGTTCTTC. This translates into CASSYLADYNEQFF.

There are a few counts of this clonotype. The genes are TRBV7-2 and TRBJ1-1; no clear D. The germline V and J ends were trimmed by 1 base and 0 bases, with 6 bases remaining between them. CDR1 is SGHTA and CDR2 is FQGNSA in the germline V gene. The CDR3 runs to 14 residues. The CDR3, as DNA: TGTGCCAGCAGCTTAGAAGTGTTGAACACTGAAGCTTTCTTT. It specifies CASSLEVLNTEAFF.

The chain carries TRBV10-3 and TRBJ1-3; the D gene is possibly TRBD1 (5 bases). The CDR3 sequence is 17 residues long. V was pared by 2 bases and J by 0 bases, with 14 bases between. Germline CDR1 and CDR2: ENHRY and SYGVKD. CDR3 region: CAISEPGDSDSGNTIYF. The CDR3 DNA reads as TGTGCCATCAGTGAGCCGGGTGACAGCGACTCTGGAAACACCATATATTTT.

This clonotype was counted only a few times. The genes are TRBV7-6 and TRBJ1-1, with TRBD1 identical over 7 bases. J was trimmed by 1 base and V by 2 bases; bases with no gene match: 7. CDR3 length: 16 residues. The germline CDR1 and CDR2 sequences are SGHVS and FNYEAQ. Written as DNA, the CDR3 is TGTGCCAGCAGCTTAACGACAGGGTGGGGGAACACTGAAGCTTTCTTT. It encodes CASSLTTGWGNTEAFF. Full variable domain (remainder filled in from reference TRBV7-6 and TRBJ1-1): GAGVSQSPRYKVTKRGQDVALRCDPISGHVSLYWYRQALGQGPEFLTYFNYEAQQDKSGLPNDRFSAERPEGSISTLTIQRTEQRDSAMYRCASSLTTGWGNTEAFFGQGTRLTVV.

On this clonotype: This may stem from a read error, because a much larger clone lies one nucleotide away. The conserved final phenylalanine or tryptophan is absent from the CDR3, which likely points to a read error. The V gene is TRBV7-2, the J gene TRBJ2-7, with D hard to call. The CDR3 loop spans 12 amino acids. The germline CDR1 and CDR2 sequences are SGHTA and FQGNSA. V gave up 8 bases and J gave up 2 bases, with 10 bases separating them. In DNA form, the CDR3 reads TGTGCCAGCGTCGTGGATACCTACGAGCAGTACCTC. Amino acids: CASVVDTYEQYL.

This clonotype has only a few counts. The V call is TRBV7-2, the J call TRBJ2-3, with 8 bases lining up with TRBD2. Germline CDR1 SGHTA, CDR2 FQGNSA. The V and J ends lost 3 bases and 5 bases, in that order; junction bases with no gene match: 4. The CDR3 contains 14 residues. The CDR3 DNA reads TGTGCCAGCAGCTTGGGACTAGGGGTAGATACGCAGTATTTT. Amino acid sequence: CASSLGLGVDTQYF.

This clonotype was picked up a small number of times. The chain joins TRBV20-1 to TRBJ1-6; 9 nucleotides align to TRBD1. Germline CDR1 DFQATT, CDR2 SNEGSKA (reference sequence). Trimming at V came to 0 bases and at J to 8 bases, leaving 5 bases not matched to a gene. The length of the CDR3 is 15 residues. CDR3 in amino acids: CSAREWDRDYSPLHF. In nucleotides, the CDR3 is TGCAGTGCTAGAGAATGGGACAGGGACTATTCACCCCTCCACTTT.

This chain joins TRBV28 and TRBJ2-2, with TRBD1 matching over 9 bases. The CDR3 has 16 residues. The V gene's germline CDR1 is MDHEN and CDR2 SYDVKM. J lost 5 bases, V lost 5 bases, and 9 bases had no gene match. The CDR3 is CASSPRTGEGTGELFF. DNA for the CDR3: TGTGCCAGCAGTCCCAGGACAGGGGAAGGAACCGGGGAGCTGTTTTTT.

The rearrangement uses TRBV6-1 and TRBJ2-7; D is possibly TRBD1 (5 bases). The CDR3 spans 14 residues. Germline V gives CDR1 MNHNS, CDR2 SASEGT. Trimming pared 6 bases from V and 6 bases from J, leaving 18 bases between. CDR3 residues: CASSTGHGTGEQYF. CDR3 nucleotides: TGTGCCAGCAGCACAGGACACGGAACGGGCGAGCAGTACTTC.

Only a few counts were recorded for this clonotype. V gene TRBV12-3 or TRBV12-4 combines with J gene TRBJ2-3, with TRBD2 as a possible D gene (5 bases). V dropped 7 bases and J dropped 2 bases, with 16 bases sitting between them. The CDR3 is made up of 15 amino acids. Here the CDR3 reads CASNRRRQTTDTQYF. Written as DNA, the CDR3 is TGTGCCAGCAACCGCCGGAGGCAAACCACAGATACGCAGTATTTT.

This clonotype has only a few counts. V and J are TRBV6-2 or TRBV6-3 and TRBJ2-1, with a tentative D call TRBD2 (6 bases). This CDR3 comprises 15 residues. Germline loops: CDR1 MNHEY, CDR2 SVGEGT. V was clipped by 2 bases and J by 3 bases, with 11 bases between them. DNA of the CDR3: TGTGCCAGCAGTTACGGGCAGGGAGGCTACAATGAGCAGTTCTTC. It encodes CASSYGQGGYNEQFF.

The chain joins TRBV11-2 to TRBJ2-1, with 13 bases aligning to TRBD2. Germline V gene data show CDR1 as SGHAT and CDR2 as FQNNGV. Germline trimming cut 4 bases from V and 0 bases from J; bases unmatched to any gene: 12. CDR3 length: 20 amino acids. The CDR3 protein is CASSSLGTSGTSSSYNEQFF. The CDR3 DNA follows: TGTGCCAGCAGCTCTCTCGGGACTAGCGGGACCTCGTCCTCCTACAATGAGCAGTTCTTC.

This chain joins TRBV9 and TRBJ1-2; D is perhaps TRBD1 (5 bases). Trimming stripped 0 bases from V and 8 bases from J, with 17 bases between. The CDR3 extends over 15 amino acids. Looked up from germline, CDR1 is SGDLS and CDR2 is YYNGEE. CDR3 residues: CASSVDGSKWDGYTF. The CDR3 DNA follows: TGTGCCAGCAGCGTAGACGGGAGTAAGTGGGACGGCTACACCTTC.